The following is a T cell receptor (beta chain) sequence with its context. The antigen is not known. The data are from a study of human T cells and chemical hapten exposure. Across the study: Chiefly women, the patients showed alopecia areata, totalis or universalis. Study-wide points: The study found that PT1 expanded TCR counts correlated positively with patch test score.

In TCRdb, the RACE reads were re-called with MiXCR into one record per CDR3 protein. Of roughly 70,000 distinct CDR3 sequences listed, around 30% are singletons. Time point noted: patch test 1, 2 weeks after DPC sensitization. The sample's treatment: therapeutic diphenylcyclopropenone sensitization with weekly scalp DPC. Sequencing was performed on whole blood, taken in connection with sensitization to the hapten diphenylcyclopropenone (DPC). The sequence derives from a man aged 40-49 years with alopecia areata. Some clones in this sample may be carry-over from other donors' samples.

The CDR3, as DNA: TGCAGTGCTAGAGCGGTCGGGAGGGCCGTGGTAGAGCAGTTCTTC. It translates to CSARAVGRAVVEQFF. The rearrangement uses TRBV20-1 and TRBJ2-1, with 8 positions matching TRBD2. The CDR3 is 15 amino acids. Trimming at V came to 1 base and at J to 10 bases, leaving 12 bases not matched to a gene. Germline values: CDR1 DFQATT, CDR2 SNEGSKA (reference sequence).